The TCR beta chain under discussion was sequenced for a study of cytomegalovirus exposure and HLA in healthy donors. Study overall: Of roughly 400 genotyped donors, more than 65% grouped in the Caucasian-associated ancestry cluster.

This clone has just a few counts. Its antigen is currently unknown. PCR involved 60 Vbeta and 13 Jbeta primers. Sequencing was performed with immunoSEQ multiplex PCR; in TCRdb, only in-frame clones are kept and a portion is missing. The sample has over 100,000 clones; roughly three fifths are singletons. The V gene's germline CDR1 is SGHRS and CDR2 YFSETQ. Trimming pared 1 base from V and 1 base from J, leaving 5 bases between. The CDR3 spans 13 residues. Study-level points and caveats: The authors enumerated 180 or so TCR beta chains as linked to cytomegalovirus. Later, an analysis found that common viral pathogens appeared to be linked with several of the most significant clusters. Analyses of presence and absence presupposed an approximately uniform sequencing depth across donors.

Sequenced sample: PBMCs. The sequence was collected from a woman in her thirties or forties in good health and CMV-seropositive. The rearrangement uses TRBV5-1 and TRBJ1-1, with D hard to call. The CDR3 region is CASSLTQNTEAFF. The DNA for the CDR3 is TGCGCCAGCAGCTTGACTCAGAACACTGAAGCTTTCTTT.